The clone carrying this TCR beta chain occurred a few times. Its antigen is currently unknown. These data originate in a study of cytomegalovirus exposure and HLA in healthy donors. General observations from the study: The authors assumed roughly uniform sequencing depth across donors for presence/absence analyses. The study reported that TCR beta sequences accurately predicted HLA-A and HLA-B alleles in most subjects. Rates of TCR association differed by HLA locus in a later analysis, with DRB1 highest and HLA-C lowest.

Trimming took 5 bases from V and 8 from J, leaving 16 bases between them. The CDR3 has 15 residues. Looked up from germline, CDR1 is MNHNS and CDR2 is SASEGT. In the PCR, 60 Vbeta and 13 Jbeta primers were used. Profiled with immunoSEQ multiplex PCR; TCRdb holds only in-frame clones, not every one. The sample records about 190,000 clones, approximately 84% being singletons. Sequencing was performed on PBMCs. The chain combines TRBV6-1 with TRBJ1-6; D may be TRBD1 (6 bases). The clonotype was recovered from a woman aged 45-65 years in good health and CMV-seropositive. The CDR3 DNA follows: TGTGCCAGCAGTTCGAGCGGGGGCCCGGATTCACCCCTCCACTTT. As protein: CASSSSGGPDSPLHF.